A single TCR beta chain is shown here with its context. Its antigen is not yet known. No qualities accompany the bases; no much larger clone lies one base away. Other DNA sequences in the sample encode the same CDR3. The sample belongs to a study of graft-versus-host responses after intestinal transplantation (dated by TCRdb to about 2021). The study in broad terms: Multivisceral, liver-intestinal, or isolated intestinal transplants were received by the recipients. Every recipient was given anti-thymocyte globulin induction, followed by approximately 3 years of maintenance tacrolimus and steroids. Bulk TCR-beta CDR3 sequencing was used to track graft-versus-host and host-versus-graft alloreactive T cell clones in the graft, circulation and bone marrow after intestinal transplantation. Alloreactive clones were identified by sequencing pre-transplant mixed lymphocyte reaction products and comparing them with unstimulated pre-transplant donor and recipient T cells. Of the roughly 24 intestinal transplant recipients enrolled in the cohort, one of whom was a retransplant, a few patients without pretransplant specimens were excluded. Donor T cell macrochimerism was defined as a peak of at least 4% donor T cells among recipient peripheral blood mononuclear cells. Rather than going through the commercial service, samples from a few later patients were sequenced in-house on an Illumina MiSeq and processed with MiXCR. Broad study findings and their caveats: GvH clones were found in recipient bone marrow, and some of the GvH clones appeared earlier in ileal mucosa or blood, which is consistent with an intestinal mucosal origin. Conclusions were limited by the relatively low number and heterogeneity of intestinal transplant patients. Peak levels of circulating GvH clones were associated with declines in HvG clones early after transplant. Patients with donor T cell macrochimerism had high GvH to HvG T cell clonal ratios in their allografts.

This specimen's time point label, per the study, means: cells obtained before transplantation from donor or recipient. CD3+CD4+ and CD3+CD8+ populations were FACS-sorted from unstimulated pre-transplant donor and recipient cells taken from spleen or lymph nodes. The library was generated by the immunoSEQ multiplex PCR assay. In most patients, genomic DNA was isolated using the Qiagen DNeasy Blood and Tissue Kit and sent frozen to Adaptive Biotechnologies for TCR sequencing. For most patients, genomic DNA was subjected to high-throughput TCR-beta CDR3 sequencing by Adaptive Biotechnologies. Per the authors' processing: TCR sequencing data for 15 to 20 patients were retrieved from Adaptive's ImmunoSEQ software; three other patients were processed with MiXCR and VDJtools. CD4 versus CD8 sorting errors were corrected by removing sequences found in both subsets at a frequency ratio below 5:1. CDR3 nucleotide sequences shared by donor and recipient were removed because the origin of these sequences could not be assigned. To count as alloreactive, a clone needed at least 2-fold expansion over unstimulated cells and a minimum CFSE-low frequency of 0.002% (template counts) or 0.001% (read counts). Clones detected in sequenced pre-transplant spleen, lymph node, or MLR CFSE-low populations of the donor or recipient were defined as mappable. Cumulative frequency of alloreactive clones was calculated as a percentage of all sequences weighted by copy number. The source is immuneACCESS, and TCRdb retained only in-frame sequences with V and J called. Part of the clones is not carried over; for the studies checked, unresolved V genes explain less than half of this, and the remainder is unexplained. V, J and clone size are those of that table, while D and trimming were read from the DNA. The table for this sample lists some 85,000 clones; under 95% of them were counted only once. The ten largest account for around 0.38% of the sample.

As encoded in the germline V gene (reference sequence), CDR1 is MNHEY while CDR2 is SMNVEV. Spanning cysteine to phenylalanine, the CDR3 consists of 14 amino acids. Only the CDR3 DNA stays, 42 bases, in frame from base 1. V is cut by 0 bases and J by 2 bases, and the space between the germline ends is 8 bases. The clonotype was recovered from a human donor who was the organ donor for an intestinal transplant. The sample was unstimulated CD8+ T cells sorted from spleen or lymph node cells, taken before transplant. Rearrangement joined TRBV27 to TRBJ2-7; the D gene is not confidently resolved. The CDR3 loop reads CASSLSRGAYEQYF. The nucleotides are TGTGCCAGCAGTTTATCGAGAGGCGCCTACGAGCAGTACTTC.